This T cell receptor (beta chain) was sequenced for a study of T cell responses to AZD1222 COVID-19 vaccine. Study overall: Pooled in the analysis were second doses at about 4 or about 12 weeks.

The study's findings and limits: Nearly half of spike-specific TCRs reportedly target unmutated variant regions. Repertoire sampling occurred only after the peak T cell response.

The CDR3 covers 13 residues. The germline V and J ends were trimmed by 3 bases and 9 bases, with 12 bases remaining between them. The V gene's germline CDR1 is LNHDA and CDR2 SQIVND (reference sequence). Assay: immunoSEQ multiplex PCR; the TCRdb copy retains only in-frame clones and omits some. The table lists 150,000 to 200,000 clones, 92% of them singletons. Notes on this clone: Antigen unknown.

V usage is TRBV19 and J usage is TRBJ2-1, with TRBD1 as a possible D gene (5 bases). The sample consisted of peripheral blood, taken on day 0 of AZD1222 vaccination. This sequence was found in an adult in good health. The DNA of the CDR3 is TGTGCCAGTAGTATCATAGCTACAGGTGAGCAGTTCTTC. Protein sequence: CASSIIATGEQFF.